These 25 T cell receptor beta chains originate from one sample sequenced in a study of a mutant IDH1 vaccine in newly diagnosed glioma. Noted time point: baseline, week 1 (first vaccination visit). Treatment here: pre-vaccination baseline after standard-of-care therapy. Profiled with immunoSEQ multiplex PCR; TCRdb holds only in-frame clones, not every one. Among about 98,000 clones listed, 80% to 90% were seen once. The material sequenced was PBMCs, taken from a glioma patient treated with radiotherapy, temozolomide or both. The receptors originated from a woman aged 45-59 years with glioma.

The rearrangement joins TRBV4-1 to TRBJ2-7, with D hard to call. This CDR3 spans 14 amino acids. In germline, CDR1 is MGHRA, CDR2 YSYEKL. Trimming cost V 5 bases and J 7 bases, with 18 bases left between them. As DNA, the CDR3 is TGCGCCAGCAGCTTAGACCCCCGCACCCCAGAGCAGTACTTC. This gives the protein CASSLDPRTPEQYF.

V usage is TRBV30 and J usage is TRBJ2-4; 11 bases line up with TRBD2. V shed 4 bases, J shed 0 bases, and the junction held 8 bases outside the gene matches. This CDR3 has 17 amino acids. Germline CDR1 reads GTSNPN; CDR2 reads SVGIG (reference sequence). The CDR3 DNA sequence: TGTGCCTGGAAAATAGGACTAGCGGGTATAGCCAAAAACATTCAGTACTTC. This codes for CAWKIGLAGIAKNIQYF.

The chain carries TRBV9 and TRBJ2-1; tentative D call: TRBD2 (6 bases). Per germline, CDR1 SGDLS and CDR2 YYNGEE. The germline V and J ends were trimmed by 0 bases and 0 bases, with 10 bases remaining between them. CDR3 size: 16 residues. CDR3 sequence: CASSVASASSYNEQFF. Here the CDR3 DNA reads TGTGCCAGCAGCGTAGCTAGCGCTAGCTCCTACAATGAGCAGTTCTTC.

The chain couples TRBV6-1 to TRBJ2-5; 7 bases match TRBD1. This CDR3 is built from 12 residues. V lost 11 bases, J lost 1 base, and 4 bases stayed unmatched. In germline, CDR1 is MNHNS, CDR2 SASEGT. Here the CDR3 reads CAYRDSQETQYF. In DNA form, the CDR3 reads TGTGCCTACCGGGACAGCCAAGAGACCCAGTACTTC.

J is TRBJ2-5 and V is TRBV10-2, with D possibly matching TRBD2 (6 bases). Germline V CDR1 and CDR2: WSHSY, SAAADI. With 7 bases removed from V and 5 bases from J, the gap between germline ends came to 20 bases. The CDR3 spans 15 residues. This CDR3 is CASTPAAGRLETQYF. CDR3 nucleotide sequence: TGCGCCAGCACCCCAGCCGCCGGGAGATTGGAGACCCAGTACTTC.

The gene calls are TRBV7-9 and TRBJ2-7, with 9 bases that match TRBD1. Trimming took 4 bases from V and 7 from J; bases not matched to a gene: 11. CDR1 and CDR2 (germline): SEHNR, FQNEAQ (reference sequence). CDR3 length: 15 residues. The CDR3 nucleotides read TGTGCCAGCAGCTCCGCCACCGGACAGGGGAGAGAGCAGTACTTC. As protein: CASSSATGQGREQYF.

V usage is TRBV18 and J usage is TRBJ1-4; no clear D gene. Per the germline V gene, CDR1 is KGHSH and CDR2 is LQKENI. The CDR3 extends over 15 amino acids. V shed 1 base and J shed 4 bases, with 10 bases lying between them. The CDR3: CASSPRSQDNEKLFF. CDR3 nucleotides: TGTGCCAGCTCACCACGGAGCCAGGATAATGAAAAACTGTTTTTT.

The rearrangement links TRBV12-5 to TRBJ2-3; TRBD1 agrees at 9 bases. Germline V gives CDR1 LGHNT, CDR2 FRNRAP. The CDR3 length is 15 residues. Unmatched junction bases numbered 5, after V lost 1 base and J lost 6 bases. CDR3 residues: CASGLDRGLGDTQYF. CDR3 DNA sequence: TGTGCTAGTGGTTTGGACAGGGGGCTGGGCGATACGCAGTATTTT.

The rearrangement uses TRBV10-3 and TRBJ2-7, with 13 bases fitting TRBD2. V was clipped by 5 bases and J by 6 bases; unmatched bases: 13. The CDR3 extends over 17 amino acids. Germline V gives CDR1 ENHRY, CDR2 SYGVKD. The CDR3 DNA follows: TGTGCCATCAGTTGGACTAGCGGGAGTGTGAGTCTACCCGAGCAGTACTTC. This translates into CAISWTSGSVSLPEQYF.

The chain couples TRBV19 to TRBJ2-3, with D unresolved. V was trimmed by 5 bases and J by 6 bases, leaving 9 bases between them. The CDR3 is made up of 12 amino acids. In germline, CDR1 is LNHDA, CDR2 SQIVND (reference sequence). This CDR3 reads CASSLARDTQYF. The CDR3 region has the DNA TGTGCCAGTAGTCTTGCCAGGGATACGCAGTATTTT.

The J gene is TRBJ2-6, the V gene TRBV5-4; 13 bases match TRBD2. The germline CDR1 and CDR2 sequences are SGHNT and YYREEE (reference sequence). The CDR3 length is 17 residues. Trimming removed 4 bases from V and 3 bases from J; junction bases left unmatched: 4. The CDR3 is CASSLRLAGGGANVLTF. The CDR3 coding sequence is TGTGCCAGCAGCCTCCGACTAGCGGGAGGTGGGGCCAACGTCCTGACTTTC.

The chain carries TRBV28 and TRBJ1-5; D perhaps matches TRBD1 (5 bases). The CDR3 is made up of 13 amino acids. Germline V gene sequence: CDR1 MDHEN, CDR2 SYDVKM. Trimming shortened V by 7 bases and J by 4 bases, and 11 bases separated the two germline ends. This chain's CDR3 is CASTGRGNQPQHF. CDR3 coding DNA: TGTGCCAGCACCGGTAGGGGAAATCAGCCCCAGCATTTT.

CDR3 sequence (DNA): TGTGCCAGCAGACTCGACACCGGGGAGCTGTTTTTT. It encodes CASRLDTGELFF. This chain connects TRBV27 to TRBJ2-2; unclear D gene. V dropped 6 bases and J dropped 3 bases, with 5 bases sitting between them. This CDR3 has 12 amino acids. Germline CDR1 and CDR2: MNHEY and SMNVEV (reference sequence).

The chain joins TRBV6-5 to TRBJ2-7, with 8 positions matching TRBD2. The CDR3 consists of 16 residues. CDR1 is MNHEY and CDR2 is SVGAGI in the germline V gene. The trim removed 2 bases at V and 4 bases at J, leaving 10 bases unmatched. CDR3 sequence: CASSYGIAGLFYEQYF. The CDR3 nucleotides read TGTGCCAGCAGTTACGGGATAGCGGGACTCTTTTACGAGCAGTACTTC.

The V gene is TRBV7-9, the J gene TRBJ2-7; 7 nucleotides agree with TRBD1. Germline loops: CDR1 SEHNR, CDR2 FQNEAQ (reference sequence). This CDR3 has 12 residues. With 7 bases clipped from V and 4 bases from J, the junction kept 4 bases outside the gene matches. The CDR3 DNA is TGTGCCAGCACCTCAGGGGGTTACGAGCAGTACTTC. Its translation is CASTSGGYEQYF.

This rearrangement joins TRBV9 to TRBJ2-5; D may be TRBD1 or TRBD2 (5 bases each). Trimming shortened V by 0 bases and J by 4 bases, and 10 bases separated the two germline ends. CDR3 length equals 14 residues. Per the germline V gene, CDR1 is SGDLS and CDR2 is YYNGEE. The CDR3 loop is CASSVAVGTETQYF. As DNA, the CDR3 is TGTGCCAGCAGCGTAGCGGTGGGGACAGAGACCCAGTACTTC.

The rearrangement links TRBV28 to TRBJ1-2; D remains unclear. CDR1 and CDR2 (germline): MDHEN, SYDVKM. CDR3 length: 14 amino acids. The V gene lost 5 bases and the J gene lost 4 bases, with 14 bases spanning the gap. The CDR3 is CASSALGGGYGYTF. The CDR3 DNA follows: TGTGCCAGCAGTGCCTTAGGCGGTGGCTATGGCTACACCTTC.

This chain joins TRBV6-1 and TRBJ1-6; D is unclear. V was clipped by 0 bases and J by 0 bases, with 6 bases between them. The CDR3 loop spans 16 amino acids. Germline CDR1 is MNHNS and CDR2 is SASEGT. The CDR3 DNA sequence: TGTGCCAGCAGTGAAGCGGAGAGCTCCTATAATTCACCCCTCCACTTT. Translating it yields CASSEAESSYNSPLHF.

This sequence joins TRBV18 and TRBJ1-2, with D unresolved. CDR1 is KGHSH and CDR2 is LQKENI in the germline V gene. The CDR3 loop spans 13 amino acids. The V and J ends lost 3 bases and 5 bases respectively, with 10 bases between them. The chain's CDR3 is CASSPHPVYGYTF. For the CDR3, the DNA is TGTGCCAGCTCACCCCACCCCGTGTATGGCTACACCTTC.

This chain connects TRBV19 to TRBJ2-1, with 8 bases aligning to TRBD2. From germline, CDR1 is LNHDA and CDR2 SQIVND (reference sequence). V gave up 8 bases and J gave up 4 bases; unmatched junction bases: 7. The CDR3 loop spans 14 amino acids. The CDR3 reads CASLSGTDYNEQFF. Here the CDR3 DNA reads TGTGCCAGTCTTAGCGGGACGGATTACAATGAGCAGTTCTTC.

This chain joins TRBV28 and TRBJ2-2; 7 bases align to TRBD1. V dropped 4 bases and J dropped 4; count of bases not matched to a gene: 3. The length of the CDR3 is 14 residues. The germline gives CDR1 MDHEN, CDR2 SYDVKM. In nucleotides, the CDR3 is TGTGCCAGCAGTTACAGGGGATCCACCGGGGAGCTGTTTTTT. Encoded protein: CASSYRGSTGELFF. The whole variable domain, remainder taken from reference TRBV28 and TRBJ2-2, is DVKVTQSSRYLVKRTGEKVFLECVQDMDHENMFWYRQDPGLGLRLIYFSYDVKMKEKGDIPEGYSVSREKKERFSLILESASTNQTSMYLCASSYRGSTGELFFGEGSRLTVL.

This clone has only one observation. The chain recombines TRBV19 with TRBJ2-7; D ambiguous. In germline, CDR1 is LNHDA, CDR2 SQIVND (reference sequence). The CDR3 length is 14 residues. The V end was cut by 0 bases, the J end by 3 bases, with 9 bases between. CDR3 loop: CASSIDEESYEQYF. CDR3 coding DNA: TGTGCCAGTAGTATAGATGAAGAAAGCTACGAGCAGTACTTC.

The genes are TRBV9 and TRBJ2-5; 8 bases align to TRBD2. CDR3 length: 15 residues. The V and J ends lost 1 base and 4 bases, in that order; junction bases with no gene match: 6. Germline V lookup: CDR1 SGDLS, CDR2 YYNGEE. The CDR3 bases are TGTGCCAGCAGCGTAATCGCTAGCGGGTCAGAGACCCAGTACTTC. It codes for CASSVIASGSETQYF.

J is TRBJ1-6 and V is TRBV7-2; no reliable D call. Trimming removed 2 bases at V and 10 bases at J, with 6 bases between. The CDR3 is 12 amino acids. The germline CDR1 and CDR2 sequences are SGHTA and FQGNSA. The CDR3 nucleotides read TGTGCCAGCAGCTTATTCGGGTCACCCCTCCACTTT. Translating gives CASSLFGSPLHF.

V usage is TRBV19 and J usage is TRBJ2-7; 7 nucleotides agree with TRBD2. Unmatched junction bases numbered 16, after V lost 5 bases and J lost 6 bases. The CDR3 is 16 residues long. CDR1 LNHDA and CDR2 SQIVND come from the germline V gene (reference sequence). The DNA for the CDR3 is TGTGCCAGTAGTCTAGGGACTACCTTGATGTCTGGCGAGCAGTACTTC. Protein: CASSLGTTLMSGEQYF.